The clone carrying this T cell receptor (beta chain) occurred a few times. The data derive from a study of shared clonotypes between healthy human individuals. Each sample came from a Caucasian adult donor living in Nashville, Tennessee. This CDR3 contains 15 residues. V dropped 6 bases and J dropped 3; count of bases not matched to a gene: 8. The germline gives CDR1 MGHDK, CDR2 SYGVNS. Template for every sorted-subset replicate PCR totaled approximately 200 ng DNA, some 30,000 T cell genomes. Profiling relied on immunoSEQ multiplex PCR, and the TCRdb table lists in-frame clones only, not all of them. The profile shows approximately 640,000 clones, 72% of them singletons.

The sequencing sample was made of memory CD4+ T cells sorted from blood. Subset noted: CD45RA-negative fraction. V usage is TRBV25-1 and J usage is TRBJ1-2; 9 positions match TRBD1. The clonotype was recovered from a woman between 25 and 40 years old in good health. This CDR3 reads CASRTSTGGYYGYTF. CDR3 sequence (DNA): TGTGCCAGCAGAACCTCGACAGGGGGGTACTATGGCTACACCTTC.